Detailed here is one TCR beta chain. The sample comes from a study of control samples from healthy donors and cancer patients. Germline assignment: CDR1 MNHEY and CDR2 SVGEGT. The CDR3 is made up of 14 amino acids. With 4 bases clipped from V and 5 bases from J, the junction kept 4 bases outside the gene matches. Clones were sequenced by immunoSEQ multiplex PCR, and TCRdb holds only the in-frame ones, with some missing. Altogether approximately 170,000 clones are present, around 88% being singletons, with the ten largest covering 4.9%. This rearrangement joins TRBV6-2 or TRBV6-3 to TRBJ1-4; TRBD1 aligns across 7 bases. Sequenced sample: blood. The TCR originated in a woman younger than 45 in good health. CDR3 coding DNA: TGTGCCAGCAGTTTTCGGGACAGAAATGAAAAACTGTTTTTT. Residues: CASSFRDRNEKLFF.